Listed below are T cell receptor beta chains from one sample, sequenced in a study of brain T cells in children with intractable seizures. Libraries were prepared by immunoSEQ multiplex PCR; TCRdb keeps only in-frame clonotypes and omits some of them. The sample consists of about 350,000 clones, over 90% of them appearing once. Here the sequenced sample was peripheral blood, taken 5 to 6 months after surgery. The receptor source for this set is a boy less than two years old with tuberous sclerosis and intractable seizures. Both conserved end residues are trimmed from each CDR3. Clone size, where shown, is once, few, many, or a class for clones that have expanded.

TRBJ1-6 | NA | TRBV6-5 | ASMISGTGYSPLH
TRBJ2-1 | NA | TRBV27 | ASSQTSGRPNEQF
TRBJ1-2 | NA | TRBV6-5 | ASSYSKLTYGYT
TRBJ2-3 | NA | TRBV7-8 | ASSLSAKGEDTQY
TRBJ1-1 | NA | TRBV10-3 | AISVGDSEAF
TRBJ1-4 | NA | TRBV25-1 | ASSAWAGSEKLF
TRBJ2-5 | NA | TRBV7-9 | ASSFPLADKETQY
TRBJ2-3 | NA | TRBV5-4 | ASSLVRGGGTDTQY
TRBJ2-1 | NA | TRBV27 | ASSLSPARLAGEQF
TRBJ1-1 | NA | TRBV6-5 | ASRMTGHTEAF
TRBJ1-1 | NA | TRBV29-1 | SASGTTTEAF
TRBJ2-7 | NA | TRBV7-9 | ASSMGLAGEQY
TRBJ2-1 | NA | TRBV6-5 | ASSYLAGAYNEQF
TRBJ1-2 | NA | TRBV19 | ASSIQGARFGGYT
TRBJ2-1 | NA | TRBV7-6 | ASSFSSGRAFNEQF
TRBJ2-3 | once | TRBV5-1 | ASSLRRGSTDTQY
TRBJ2-1 | NA | TRBV4-1 | ASSRLPGTSGYNEQF
TRBJ2-5 | NA | TRBV6-5 | ASSPDRDKETQY
TRBJ1-1 | NA | TRBV5-1 | ASGYMNTEAF
TRBJ1-1 | NA | TRBV6-1 | ASSERENTEAF
TRBJ2-7 | NA | TRBV12-3/TRBV12-4 | ASTEGTYEQY
TRBJ2-1 | NA | TRBV7-3 | ASSPHSDSYNEQF
TRBJ2-1 | NA | TRBV19 | ASSSGTSGRHNEQF
TRBJ1-6 | NA | TRBV21-1 | ASSNRDRRSPLH
TRBJ1-2 | NA | TRBV19 | ASSAALGGLYGYT
TRBJ2-2 | few | TRBV5-6 | ASSLVDKNTGELF
TRBJ2-7 | NA | TRBV6-5 | ASSYRPGGSYEQY
TRBJ1-2 | NA | TRBV27 | ASSFKGYGYT
TRBJ1-1 | once | TRBV11-1 | ASSGWNTEAF
TRBJ2-7 | NA | TRBV30 | AWSGRGKTSYEQY
TRBJ2-1 | NA | TRBV29-1 | SVVFSGRAYNEQF
TRBJ2-1 | NA | TRBV21-1 | ASSNLRSSSYNEQF
TRBJ2-7 | NA | TRBV19 | ASSIQYRPLLTYEQY
TRBJ2-1 | NA | TRBV5-4 | ASSLDRDRRIDEQF
TRBJ1-1 | NA | TRBV2 | ASFRLNTEAF
TRBJ2-7 | once | TRBV6-6 | ASGWDRVTEQY
TRBJ1-2 | NA | TRBV2 | ASSVGTAYGYT
TRBJ2-3 | NA | TRBV5-1 | ASSLFGTASTDTQY
TRBJ1-4 | NA | TRBV27 | ASSPTHLRDGREKLF
TRBJ2-7 | NA | TRBV20-1 | SAPDNLEQY
TRBJ2-7 | NA | TRBV24-1 | ATSERDRPYEQY
TRBJ2-5 | NA | TRBV7-2 | ASSFQQGNVETQY